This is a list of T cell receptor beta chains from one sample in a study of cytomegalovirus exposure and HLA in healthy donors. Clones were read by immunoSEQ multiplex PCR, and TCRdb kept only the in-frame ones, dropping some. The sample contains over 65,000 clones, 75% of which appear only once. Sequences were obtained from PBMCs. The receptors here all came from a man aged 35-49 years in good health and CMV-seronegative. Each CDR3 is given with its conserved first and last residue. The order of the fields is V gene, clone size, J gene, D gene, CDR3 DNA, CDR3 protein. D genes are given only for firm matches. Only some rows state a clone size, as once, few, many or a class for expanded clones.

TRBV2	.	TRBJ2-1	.	TGTGCCAGCAGTGAAAAGTGGGGCGTCTACAATGAGCAGTTCTTC	CASSEKWGVYNEQFF
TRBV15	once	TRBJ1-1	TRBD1	TGTGCCACCAGCAAGACCGGGACAGGGGACACTGAAGCTTTCTTT	CATSKTGTGDTEAFF
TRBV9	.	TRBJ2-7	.	TGTGCCAGCAGCGTAGTGTCAGGGGCCGAGCAGTACTTC	CASSVVSGAEQYF
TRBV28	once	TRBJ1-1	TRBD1	TGTGCCAGCAGTTTATCTAGGGGGCGCGGTGAAGCTTTCTTT	CASSLSRGRGEAFF
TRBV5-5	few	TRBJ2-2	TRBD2	TGTGCCAGCAGCGTGTACTGGCGGGAGACGATCGGGGAGCTGTTTTTT	CASSVYWRETIGELFF
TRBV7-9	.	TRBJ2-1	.	TGTGCCAGCAGCTTAGCTGGTAGTCCTCCTTACGATGAGCAGTTCTTC	CASSLAGSPPYDEQFF
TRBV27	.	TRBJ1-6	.	TGTGCCAGCAGTTTAGGAACGGTCAACAGATATAATTCACCCCTCCACTTT	CASSLGTVNRYNSPLHF
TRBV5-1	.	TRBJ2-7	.	TGCGCCAGCAGTCCTGGAAGCGGCAGTTACTACGAGCAGTACTTC	CASSPGSGSYYEQYF
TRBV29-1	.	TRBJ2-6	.	TGCAGCGCGTCCTCTGGGGCCAACGTCCTGACTTTC	CSASSGANVLTF
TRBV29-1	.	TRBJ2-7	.	TGCAGCGGCCGGCGATTTTCTGGCGGCGAGCAGTACTTC	CSGRRFSGGEQYF
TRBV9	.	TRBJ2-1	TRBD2	TGTGCCAGCAGCGTTATAGCGGGGGGCGGGGTTGAGCAGTTCTTC	CASSVIAGGGVEQFF
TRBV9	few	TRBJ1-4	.	TGTGCCAGCAGCGTAGGGGCCCAGGGGAATGAAAAACTGTTTTTT	CASSVGAQGNEKLFF
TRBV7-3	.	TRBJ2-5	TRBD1	TGTGCCAGCAGCCGAGGGACAGAAGAGACCCAGTACTTC	CASSRGTEETQYF
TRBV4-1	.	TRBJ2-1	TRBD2	TGCGCCAGCGCGTCGGTCCGAGCGGGAGGGGTCAATGAGCAGTTCTTC	CASASVRAGGVNEQFF
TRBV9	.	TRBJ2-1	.	TGTGCCAGCAGCGTAGTCGCTTTAGCCTACAATGAGCAGTTCTTC	CASSVVALAYNEQFF
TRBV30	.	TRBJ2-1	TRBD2	TGTGCCTGGGGGCCGGCCCTAGCGGGAGGGACGAATGAGCAGTTCTTC	CAWGPALAGGTNEQFF
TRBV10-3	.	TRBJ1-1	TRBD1	TGTGCCATCAGCCGGGACAGGGAATTCGCTGAAGCTTTCTTT	CAISRDREFAEAFF
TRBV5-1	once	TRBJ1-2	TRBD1	TGCGCCAGCACCCCCCAAGGGACAGGACATGGCTACACCTTC	CASTPQGTGHGYTF
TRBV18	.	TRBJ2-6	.	TGTGCCAGCTCACCACTCGACGGGAGCTCTGGGGCCAACGTCCTGACTTTC	CASSPLDGSSGANVLTF
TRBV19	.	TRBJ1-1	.	TGTGCCAGTAGATTGCAGGGTAGCACTGAAGCTTTCTTT	CASRLQGSTEAFF
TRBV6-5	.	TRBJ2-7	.	TGTGCCAGCAGTTTCGCCTCCGGACTTTCCTACGAGCAGTACTTC	CASSFASGLSYEQYF
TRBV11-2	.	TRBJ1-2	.	TGTGCCAGCAGCTTATTAGGCGGCGCTAACTATGGCTACACCTTC	CASSLLGGANYGYTF
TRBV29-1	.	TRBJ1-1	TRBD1	TGCAGCGTTGCTCCCAGGGGGAGCCCTGAAGCTTTCTTT	CSVAPRGSPEAFF
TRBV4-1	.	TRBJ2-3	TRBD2	TGCGCCAGCAGCCAAGGACTAGCGGGGCCTACAGATACGCAGTATTTT	CASSQGLAGPTDTQYF
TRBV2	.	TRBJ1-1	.	TGTGCCAGCAGCGCTCAAAGCTTAGAAGCTTTCTTT	CASSAQSLEAFF
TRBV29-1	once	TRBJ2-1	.	TGCAGCCTATCACGTAATGAGCAGTTCTTC	CSLSRNEQFF
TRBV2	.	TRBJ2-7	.	TGTGCCAGCAGTGAAGTCTCCTACGAGCAGTACTTC	CASSEVSYEQYF
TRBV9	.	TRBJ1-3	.	TGTGCCAGCAGCGTAGATAACTACTCTGGAAACACCATATATTTT	CASSVDNYSGNTIYF
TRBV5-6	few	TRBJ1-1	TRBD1	TGTGCCGGGGGTAGGCTAGGACAGGCTAACACTGAAGCTTTCTTT	CAGGRLGQANTEAFF
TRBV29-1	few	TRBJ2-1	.	TGCAGCGCCGGGGGAGGTGGAACCTACAATGAGCAGTTCTTC	CSAGGGGTYNEQFF
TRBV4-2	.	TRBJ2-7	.	TGTGCCAGCAGCCCGAGGGGAGGCGGGGACCTACGCGAGCAGTACTTC	CASSPRGGGDLREQYF
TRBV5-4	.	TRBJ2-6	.	TGTGCCAGCAGCAAGGATGGGGGGATTAGCTCTGGGGCCAACGTCCTGACTTTC	CASSKDGGISSGANVLTF
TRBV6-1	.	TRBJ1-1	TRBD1	TGTGCCAGCAGTGCACTGACAGGGGCGGGTCGAGCTTTCTTT	CASSALTGAGRAFF
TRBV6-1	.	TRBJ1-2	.	TGTGCCAGCAGTGAAGGCAGGTATGGCTACACCTTC	CASSEGRYGYTF
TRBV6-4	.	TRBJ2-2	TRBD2	TGTGCCAGCAGTGCCGGGACTAGCCGCACCGGGGAGCTGTTTTTT	CASSAGTSRTGELFF
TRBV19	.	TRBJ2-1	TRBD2	TGTGCCAGTAGGACCCCCCTAGCGGGAGGCTTTAATGAGCAGTTCTTC	CASRTPLAGGFNEQFF
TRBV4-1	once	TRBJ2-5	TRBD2	TGCGCCAGCAGCCAAGATCCCAGCGGGGGGGCCTTGGAGACCCAGTACTTC	CASSQDPSGGALETQYF
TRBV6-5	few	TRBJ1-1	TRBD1	TGTGCCAGGCCTCAGGGGGCAACTGAAGCTTTCTTT	CARPQGATEAFF
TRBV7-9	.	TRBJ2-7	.	TGTGCCAGCAGCTTAACGGGGGTGGAGCAGTACTTC	CASSLTGVEQYF
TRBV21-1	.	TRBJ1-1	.	TGTGCCAGCAGCTTCCGGGGACAGGGGATGAACACTGAAGCTTTCTTT	CASSFRGQGMNTEAFF
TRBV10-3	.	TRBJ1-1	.	TGTGCCATCCTCCAGGGGAAGGACACTGAAGCTTTCTTT	CAILQGKDTEAFF
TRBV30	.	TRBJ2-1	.	TGTGCCTGGAGTTTGGCGGACAGAAACAATGAGCAGTTCTTC	CAWSLADRNNEQFF
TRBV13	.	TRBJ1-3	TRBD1	TGTGCCAGCAGCTTATGGACAGGAGGAAACACCATATATTTT	CASSLWTGGNTIYF
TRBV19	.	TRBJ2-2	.	TGTGCCAGTAGTATAGTAAGTGGGAGGACCGGGGAGCTGTTTTTT	CASSIVSGRTGELFF
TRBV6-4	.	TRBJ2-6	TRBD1	TGTGCCAGCAGAGGACAGGGGGGTGGGGCCAACGTCCTGACTTTC	CASRGQGGGANVLTF
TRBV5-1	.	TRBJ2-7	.	TGCGCCAGCAGCTCTTCGGACAAAGGCGAGCAGTACTTC	CASSSSDKGEQYF
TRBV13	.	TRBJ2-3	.	TGTGCCAGCAGCTTAGGTCGCGGGCTTATAACAGATACGCAGTATTTT	CASSLGRGLITDTQYF
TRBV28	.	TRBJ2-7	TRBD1	TGTGCCAGCAGCTCCATTTGGACAGGGGTATACGAGCAGTACTTC	CASSSIWTGVYEQYF
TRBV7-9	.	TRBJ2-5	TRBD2	TGTGCCAGCAGCTGGAGGGGCGGGAGGGAGTACCAAGAGACCCAGTACTTC	CASSWRGGREYQETQYF
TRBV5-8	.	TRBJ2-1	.	TGTGCCAGCAGCTTGTGGGCACTGAACAATGAGCAGTTCTTC	CASSLWALNNEQFF
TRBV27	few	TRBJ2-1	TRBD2	TGTGCCAGCAGTTACCTCGGACTAGCGGGGGGGCCGAGTTCCTACAATGAGCAGTTCTTC	CASSYLGLAGGPSSYNEQFF
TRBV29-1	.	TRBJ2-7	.	TGCAGCATTGGGCAGGGGCACGAGCAGTACTTC	CSIGQGHEQYF
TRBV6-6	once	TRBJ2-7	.	TGTGCCAGCACCCTGACAGCCATAGGCTACGAGCAGTACTTC	CASTLTAIGYEQYF
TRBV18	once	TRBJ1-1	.	TGTGCCAGCTCACCACAATACATGAACACTGAAGCTTTCTTT	CASSPQYMNTEAFF